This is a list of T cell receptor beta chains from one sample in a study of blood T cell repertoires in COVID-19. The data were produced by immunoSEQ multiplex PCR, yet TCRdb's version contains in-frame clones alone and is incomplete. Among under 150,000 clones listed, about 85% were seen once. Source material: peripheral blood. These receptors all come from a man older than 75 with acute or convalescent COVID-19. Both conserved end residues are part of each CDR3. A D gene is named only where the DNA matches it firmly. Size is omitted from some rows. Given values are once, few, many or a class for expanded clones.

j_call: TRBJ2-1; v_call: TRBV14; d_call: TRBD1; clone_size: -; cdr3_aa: CASSQGDREYNEQFF; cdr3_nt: TGTGCCAGCAGCCAAGGGGACAGGGAATACAATGAGCAGTTCTTC
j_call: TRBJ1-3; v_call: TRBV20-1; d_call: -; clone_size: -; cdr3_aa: CSASGDTSSGNTIYF; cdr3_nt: TGCAGTGCTAGTGGGGACACGAGCTCTGGAAACACCATATATTTT
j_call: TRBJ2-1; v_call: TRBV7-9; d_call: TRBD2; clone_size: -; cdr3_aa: CASSFMSGRAGHEQFF; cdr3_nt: TGTGCCAGCAGCTTTATGAGCGGGAGGGCGGGACATGAGCAGTTCTTC
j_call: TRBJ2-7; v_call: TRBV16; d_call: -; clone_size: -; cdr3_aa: CASSQTGQGAVGEQYF; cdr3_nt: TGTGCCAGCAGCCAAACGGGCCAAGGGGCAGTCGGGGAGCAGTACTTC
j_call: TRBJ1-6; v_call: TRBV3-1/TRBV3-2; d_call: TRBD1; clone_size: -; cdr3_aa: CASSQVQGNSPLHF; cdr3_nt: TGTGCCAGCAGCCAAGTACAGGGGAATTCACCCCTCCACTTT
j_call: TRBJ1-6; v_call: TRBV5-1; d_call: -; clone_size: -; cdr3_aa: CASSLDRYYNSPLHF; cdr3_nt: TGCGCCAGCAGCTTGGACAGATACTATAATTCACCCCTCCACTTT
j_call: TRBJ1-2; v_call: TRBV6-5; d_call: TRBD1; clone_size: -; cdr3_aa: CASSPQSTGVYGYTF; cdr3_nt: TGTGCCAGCAGTCCCCAATCGACAGGGGTCTATGGCTACACCTTC
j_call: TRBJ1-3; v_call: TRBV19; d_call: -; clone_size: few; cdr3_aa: CASSASGVRNTIYF; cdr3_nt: TGTGCCAGTAGTGCTTCGGGGGTGCGAAACACCATATATTTT
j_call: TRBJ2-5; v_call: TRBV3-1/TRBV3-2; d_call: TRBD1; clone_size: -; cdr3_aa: CASSQPGQGGETQYF; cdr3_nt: TGTGCCAGCAGCCAACCCGGACAGGGGGGGGAGACCCAGTACTTC
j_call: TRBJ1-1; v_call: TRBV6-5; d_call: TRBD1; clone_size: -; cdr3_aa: CASRGTRTGGEAFF; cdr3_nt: TGTGCCAGCAGGGGGACTAGGACAGGAGGCGAAGCTTTCTTT
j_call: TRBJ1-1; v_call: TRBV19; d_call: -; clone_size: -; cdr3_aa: CASSIRSQTEAFF; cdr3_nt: TGTGCCAGTAGTATTCGATCACAGACTGAAGCTTTCTTT
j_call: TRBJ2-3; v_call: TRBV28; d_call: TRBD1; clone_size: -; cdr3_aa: CASSPGQGWTDTQYF; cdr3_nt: TGTGCCAGCAGCCCGGGACAGGGATGGACAGATACGCAGTATTTT
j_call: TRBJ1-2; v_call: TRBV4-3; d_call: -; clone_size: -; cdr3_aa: CASSQDVSNYGYTF; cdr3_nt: TGCGCCAGCAGCCAAGATGTCAGTAACTATGGCTACACCTTC
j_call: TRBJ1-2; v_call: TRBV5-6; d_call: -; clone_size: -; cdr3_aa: CASSLAYATYGYTF; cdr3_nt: TGTGCCAGCAGCTTGGCCTATGCTACCTATGGCTACACCTTC
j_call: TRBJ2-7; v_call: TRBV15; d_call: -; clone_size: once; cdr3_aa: CATSREGGAHEQYF; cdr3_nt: TGTGCCACCAGCAGAGAGGGGGGGGCCCACGAGCAGTACTTC
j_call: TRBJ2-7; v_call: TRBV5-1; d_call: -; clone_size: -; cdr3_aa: CASSLGLGGPTFSYEQYF; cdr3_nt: TGCGCCAGCAGCTTGGGACTAGGTGGGCCAACCTTCTCCTACGAGCAGTACTTC
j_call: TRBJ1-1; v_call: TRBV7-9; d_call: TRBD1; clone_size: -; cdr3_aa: CASQGVVDTEAFF; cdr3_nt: TGTGCCAGCCAGGGGGTTGTGGACACTGAAGCTTTCTTT
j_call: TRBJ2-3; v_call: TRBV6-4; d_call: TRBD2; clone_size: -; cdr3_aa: CASSDSTSGGADTQYF; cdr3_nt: TGTGCCAGCAGTGACTCGACTAGCGGGGGGGCAGATACGCAGTATTTT
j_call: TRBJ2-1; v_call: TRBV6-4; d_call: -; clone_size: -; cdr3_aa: CASSDRMTGFGEQFF; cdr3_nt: TGTGCCAGCAGTGACCGAATGACTGGTTTTGGGGAGCAGTTCTTC
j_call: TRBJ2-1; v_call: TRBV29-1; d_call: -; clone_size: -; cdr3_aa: CSGLSEVTYNEQFF; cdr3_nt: TGCAGCGGCCTTTCAGAGGTGACCTACAATGAGCAGTTCTTC
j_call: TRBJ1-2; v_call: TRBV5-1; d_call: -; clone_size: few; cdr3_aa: CASSSETGNYGYTF; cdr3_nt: TGCGCCAGCAGCTCAGAGACGGGAAACTATGGCTACACCTTC